This TCR beta chain is from a study of T cells in Graves' hyperthyroidism and ophthalmopathy. Findings of the study overall: Most expanded thyroid clonotypes above 0.001 recurred in blood.

This clonotype was detected only a few times. Its target is not known. This CDR3 has 15 residues. The ends lost 4 bases at V and 4 bases at J; junction bases unmatched: 9. CDR1 is SEHNR and CDR2 is FQNEAQ in the germline V gene (reference sequence). Reasons for excluding patients were uncontrolled infection, other autoimmune disease, pregnancy or lactation. Using RNA transcripts as the source, TCR beta CDR3 regions were amplified. HTBI primers drove first-round RT-PCR of the TCR CDR3. TCRdb processed the multiplex PCR reads anew with MiXCR; each CDR3 protein has one entry. Here the sample spans about 510,000 distinct CDR3 sequences, 12% to 15% being singletons.

This receptor was identified in a woman between 40 and 55 years old with Graves' hyperthyroidism. The sequenced sample consisted of blood. The V call is TRBV7-9, the J call TRBJ1-2, with TRBD1 matching over 7 bases. The CDR3 DNA follows: TGTGCCAGCAGCTCCCAGTCGACAGGGATCTATGGCTACACCTTC. Its protein product is CASSSQSTGIYGYTF. The full variable domain, in which reference TRBV7-9 and TRBJ1-2 provide the parts outside the CDR3, is DTGVSQNPRHKITKRGQNVTFRCDPISEHNRLYWYRQTLGQGPEFLTYFQNEAQLEKSRLLSDRFSAERPKGSFSTLEIQRTEQGDSAMYLCASSSQSTGIYGYTFGSGTRLTVV.